The clone carrying this TCR beta chain has ten or more counts. Trimming took 0 bases from V and 3 from J; bases not matched to a gene: 1. Per the germline V gene, CDR1 is SGDLS and CDR2 is YYNGEE. There are 15 residues in the CDR3. Molecules of cDNA were individually given unique molecular identifiers that were attached to them. MiXCR, applied by TCRdb to the 5' RACE reads, yields one record per CDR3 protein. This sample has about 26,000 distinct CDR3 sequences; 4.4% occur once, and the top ten carry approximately 5.6%. The entry originates in a study of early T cells in non-severe SARS-CoV-2 infection.

The chain joins TRBV9 to TRBJ2-1; 9 positions agree with TRBD2. This receptor was identified in an adult who was a healthcare worker with PCR-confirmed SARS-CoV-2 infection or an uninfected control (not recorded which). The sample comprised whole blood. The CDR3, as DNA: TGTGCCAGCAGCGTAGTTAGCGGGGGCTACAATGAGCAGTTCTTC. Protein: CASSVVSGGYNEQFF. The full variable domain, with the rest looked up from reference TRBV9 and TRBJ2-1, is DSGVTQTPKHLITATGQRVTLRCSPRSGDLSVYWYQQSLDQGLQFLIQYYNGEERAKGNILERFSAQQFPDLHSELNLSSLELGDSALYFCASSVVSGGYNEQFFGPGTRLTVL.